Each of the 8 T cell receptor beta chains below was sequenced from the same sample in a study of Graves' ophthalmopathy and Graves' hyperthyroidism. Amplification of TCR beta CDR3 regions used RNA transcripts. Investigators did first-round RT-PCR with HTBI primers, then second-round multiplex PCR. TCRdb reanalysed the multiplex PCR reads using MiXCR and keeps one entry per CDR3 protein. The sample shows about 1.2 million distinct CDR3 sequences, about 38% of them seen only once. The sequencing sample was made of peripheral blood or thyroid tissue (not recorded which). These receptors were obtained from an adult man with Graves' hyperthyroidism.

This clonotype was picked up many times. J is TRBJ2-5 and V is TRBV10-2, with TRBD2 as a possible D gene (7 bases). CDR1 and CDR2 (germline): WSHSY, SAAADI. This CDR3 comprises 15 residues. V was clipped by 2 bases and J by 3 bases, with 13 bases between them. This chain's CDR3 is CASSERGGGEETQYF. The CDR3, as DNA: TGCGCCAGCAGTGAGAGGGGAGGGGGAGAAGAGACCCAGTACTTC.

The chain recombines TRBV9 with TRBJ2-7, with 7 bases matching TRBD1. This CDR3 is 14 amino acids long. The germline CDR1 and CDR2 sequences are SGDLS and YYNGEE. Trimming took 7 bases from V and 5 from J; bases not matched to a gene: 12. CDR3 nucleotide sequence: TGTGCCAGCTCACCTCCGACAGGGTACAACGAGCAGTACTTC. This encodes CASSPPTGYNEQYF.

Of note for this clonotype: As the CDR3 is not closed by the conserved phenylalanine or tryptophan, this likely results from a read error. The DNA is left out, because the CDR3 cannot be placed on it with certainty; the CDR3 is given as TCRdb lists it. This sequence joins TRBV12-3 or TRBV12-4 and TRBJ1-1. The CDR3 length equals 8 residues, ends included. The CDR3 is CASSLGDP.

At least ten counts were recorded for this clonotype. This chain links TRBV19 with TRBJ1-1; D unresolved. The CDR3 extends over 12 amino acids. The germline CDR1 and CDR2 sequences are LNHDA and SQIVND (reference sequence). V lost 3 bases and J 4 bases, leaving 6 bases between the germline ends. This chain's CDR3 is CASSIPLTEAFF. CDR3 DNA: TGTGCCAGTAGTATCCCTCTCACTGAAGCTTTCTTT.

This clonotype was seen more than once but under ten times. The J gene is TRBJ1-4, the V gene TRBV10-3; D call uncertain. The CDR3 spans 13 residues. Germline V gives CDR1 ENHRY, CDR2 SYGVKD. Trimming took 4 bases from V and 10 from J, leaving 13 bases between them. The CDR3 is CAISGREGGKLFF. The DNA of the CDR3 is TGTGCCATCAGTGGGAGGGAAGGTGGAAAACTGTTTTTT.

CDR3 residues: CASSAEGEGDYGYTF. In DNA, the CDR3 is TGTGCCAGCAGCGCTGAGGGGGAGGGGGACTATGGCTACACCTTC. The chain carries TRBV3-1 and TRBJ1-2; TRBD1 is a possible D gene (6 bases). This CDR3 is 15 amino acids long. Germline loops: CDR1 LGHDT, CDR2 YNNKEL (reference sequence). The V end was cut by 5 bases, the J end by 3 bases, with 16 bases between.

This clonotype was detected only a few times. V is TRBV5-5 and J is TRBJ2-7, with 10 bases lining up with TRBD1. V gave up 4 bases and J gave up 5 bases; unmatched junction bases: 21. The CDR3 is 19 amino acids. Germline CDR1 SGHKS, CDR2 YYEKEE (reference sequence). CDR3 sequence (DNA): TGTGCCAGCAGCGCGAAGACCGGGACAGGGGCCGTACGGAGGGACGAGCAGTACTTC. Its translation: CASSAKTGTGAVRRDEQYF.

The V call is TRBV24-1, the J call TRBJ2-2; D may be TRBD1 (7 bases). Germline lookup yields CDR1 KGHDR and CDR2 SFDVKD. Between the trimmed V and J ends, which lost 6 bases and 0 bases, there was a span of 10 bases. CDR3 length: 15 residues. The CDR3 reads CATSSGGTNTGELFF. The CDR3 DNA is TGTGCCACCAGTTCAGGGGGGACGAACACCGGGGAGCTGTTTTTT.